These 3 T cell receptor beta chains originate from one sample sequenced in a study of T cells expressing NK-cell markers. Following a re-call of the 5' RACE reads, TCRdb has one entry per CDR3 protein and lacks DNA. The ten top clones account for about 10%, within a sample of 300,000 to 500,000 distinct CDR3 sequences. The sequencing sample was made of blood T cells: a sorted CD56 or NKG2C T cell subset, CD4+ or CD8+ T cells, or bulk PBMC T cells (not recorded which). Every receptor here comes from a woman between 50 and 59 years old in good health.

The rearrangement links TRBV4-1 to TRBJ2-3; TCRdb designates TRBD1, a call that cannot be tested without DNA. From germline, CDR1 is MGHRA and CDR2 YSYEKL. The CDR3 has 21 amino acids. CDR3 protein: CASSQPPGTVVGPRKPDTQYF.

The chain carries TRBV5-1 and TRBJ1-5; as DNA is missing, the TRBD1 call by TCRdb cannot be tested. The CDR3 covers 16 residues. Per the germline V gene, CDR1 is SGHRS and CDR2 is YFSETQ. CDR3 region: CASSLGLGTGDQPQHF.

The chain has TRBV6-6 and TRBJ2-6; TCRdb selects TRBD1, and the lack of DNA leaves this call unchecked. This CDR3 comprises 15 residues. The germline gives CDR1 MNHNY, CDR2 SVGAGI (reference sequence). The CDR3 spells CASNPGQSGANVLTF.